A selection of T cell receptor beta chains follows, all from one sample in a study of control samples from healthy donors and cancer patients. Sequencing used immunoSEQ multiplex PCR; TCRdb keeps in-frame clones, though not all of them. The table includes some 120,000 clones, under 95% detected once. Sequencing used blood. These receptors all come from a man aged 18 to 30 in good health. Each CDR3 is given with its conserved first and last residue. A D gene is named only where the DNA matches it firmly. Clone size appears in some rows only: once, few, many, or a class for an expanded clone.

.	TRBV5-5	.	15	TRBJ1-2	TGTGCCAGCAGCTTGGCTTCCGGGCCGGCCTATGGCTACACCTTC	CASSLASGPAYGYTF
TRBD1	TRBV5-1	.	15	TRBJ2-1	TGCGCCAGCAGCACACAGGGGGCCTCCTACAATGAGCAGTTCTTC	CASSTQGASYNEQFF
.	TRBV9	.	14	TRBJ1-5	TGTGTCAGCAGCGTAGGGAATAGCAATCAGCCCCAGCATTTT	CVSSVGNSNQPQHF
TRBD1	TRBV12-3/TRBV12-4	.	12	TRBJ2-7	TGTGCCAGCAGTTCGTACAGGGGAGAGCAGTACTTC	CASSSYRGEQYF
.	TRBV29-1	.	13	TRBJ2-1	TGCAGCGCGGGGGACGGCCCGATCAATGAGCAGTTCTTC	CSAGDGPINEQFF
.	TRBV2	.	14	TRBJ2-7	TGTGCCAGCAGTCTTTCAGCTCTTTCCTACGAGCAGTACTTC	CASSLSALSYEQYF
.	TRBV6-2/TRBV6-3	.	15	TRBJ1-4	TGTGCCAGCAGCCCATCTACCGGGCGGGGGGAAAAACTGTTTTTT	CASSPSTGRGEKLFF
TRBD1	TRBV18	.	14	TRBJ1-3	TGTGCCAGCGCGGGAGACAGGGGGCAAAACACCATATATTTT	CASAGDRGQNTIYF
.	TRBV12-3/TRBV12-4	few	12	TRBJ1-2	TGTGCCAGCAGTACCAGGGTCGGGGGCTACACCTTC	CASSTRVGGYTF
.	TRBV6-5	.	13	TRBJ1-2	TGTGCCAGCGGAGCACTGAGTAACTATGGCTACACCTTC	CASGALSNYGYTF
.	TRBV5-6	.	15	TRBJ2-3	TGTGCCAGCAGCTTAGGTAGCCGGGTCACAGATACGCAGTATTTT	CASSLGSRVTDTQYF
.	TRBV3-1/TRBV3-2	.	14	TRBJ1-1	TGTGCCAGCAGCCCCCAGGGGACTAACACTGAAGCTTTCTTT	CASSPQGTNTEAFF
TRBD1	TRBV5-1	once	15	TRBJ2-1	TGCGCCAGCAGCTTGGGGGACAGGGCCTACAATGAGCAGTTCTTC	CASSLGDRAYNEQFF
.	TRBV14	once	17	TRBJ2-3	TGTGCCAGCAGCCAAGATGCCGTTCTCTCGGGGACAGATACGCAGTATTTT	CASSQDAVLSGTDTQYF
.	TRBV5-1	.	14	TRBJ1-3	TGCGCCAGCAGCTTGGAAAGCTCTGGAAACACCATATATTTT	CASSLESSGNTIYF
.	TRBV15	.	14	TRBJ1-1	TGTGCCACCAGCAGAGGGGCAGCCAACACTGAAGCTTTCTTT	CATSRGAANTEAFF
TRBD1	TRBV6-1	.	14	TRBJ1-5	TGTGCCAGCAGTGAAAGACAGGGACATCAGCCCCAGCATTTT	CASSERQGHQPQHF
TRBD1	TRBV29-1	.	13	TRBJ1-1	TGCAGCGTCGCCAAGGGGGCTGTGTCTGAAGCTTTCTTT	CSVAKGAVSEAFF
TRBD1	TRBV6-5	.	14	TRBJ1-6	TGTGCCAGCAGTTACGCGGGACAGGGGTCACCCCTCCACTTT	CASSYAGQGSPLHF
TRBD1	TRBV5-4	.	19	TRBJ1-3	TGTGCCAGCAGCTTGGCCGGGGACAGGGGGCCCCGCTCTGGAAACACCATATATTTT	CASSLAGDRGPRSGNTIYF
.	TRBV5-6	.	15	TRBJ2-7	TGTGCCAGCAGCCAGGGGACACGAAGCTCCTACGAGCAGTACTTC	CASSQGTRSSYEQYF
TRBD2	TRBV10-1	.	14	TRBJ2-1	TGCGCCAGCCGGCCGGGACTAGCAAACAATGAGCAGTTCTTC	CASRPGLANNEQFF
.	TRBV7-2	.	14	TRBJ2-7	TGTGCCAGCAGCTTAGTTGAGGGGCTCTACGAGCAGTACTTC	CASSLVEGLYEQYF
.	TRBV15	.	14	TRBJ1-4	TGTGCCACCAGGCCCGGGGAAACTAATGAAAAACTGTTTTTT	CATRPGETNEKLFF
TRBD1	TRBV5-1	.	14	TRBJ2-7	TGCGCCAGCTCGATCGGGACAGGGCGCTACGAGCAGTACTTC	CASSIGTGRYEQYF
.	TRBV6-6	.	13	TRBJ2-5	TGTGCCAGCAGCCCGCAGTTTCAAGAGACCCAGTACTTC	CASSPQFQETQYF
.	TRBV3-1/TRBV3-2	.	15	TRBJ2-3	TGTGCCAGCAGCCAAGAACTTAGCGCCCCAGATACGCAGTATTTT	CASSQELSAPDTQYF
TRBD2	TRBV3-1/TRBV3-2	.	13	TRBJ2-7	TGTGCCAGCAGCGATAGCGGGGCCTACGAGCAGTACTTC	CASSDSGAYEQYF
.	TRBV7-7	.	13	TRBJ1-1	TGTGCCAGCAGCTCCGGGGTGAACACTGAAGCTTTCTTT	CASSSGVNTEAFF
.	TRBV27	.	14	TRBJ2-7	TGTGCCAGCAGTTTTCTACCCAGTTCCCGCGAGCAGTACTTC	CASSFLPSSREQYF
TRBD1	TRBV6-4	.	14	TRBJ1-1	TGTGCCAGCAGCCTGACAGGGGAAGACACTGAAGCTTTCTTT	CASSLTGEDTEAFF
.	TRBV12-3/TRBV12-4	.	12	TRBJ2-7	TGTGCCAGCAGCTGGGACGGCTACGAGCAGTACTTC	CASSWDGYEQYF
.	TRBV5-8	.	16	TRBJ1-1	TGTGCCAGCAGCTTGAGGGCAGGAATAATTGGCACTGAAGCTTTCTTT	CASSLRAGIIGTEAFF
TRBD1	TRBV5-1	.	14	TRBJ2-5	TGCGCCAGCAGCACCGGGACAGTTAAAGAGACCCAGTACTTC	CASSTGTVKETQYF
.	TRBV18	.	13	TRBJ1-1	TGTGCCAGCGCCGGAGACGGAAACACTGAAGCTTTCTTT	CASAGDGNTEAFF
TRBD1	TRBV27	.	15	TRBJ2-3	TGTGCCAGCAGGTCTGGACAGGGGCGCGTGGATACGCAGTATTTT	CASRSGQGRVDTQYF
.	TRBV30	.	13	TRBJ1-1	TGTGCCTGGAGTGTAATTTCAGGATATGAAGCTTTCTTT	CAWSVISGYEAFF
TRBD2	TRBV29-1	.	13	TRBJ2-1	TGCAGCGCCGGACTAGCGGGGTACAATGAGCAGTTCTTC	CSAGLAGYNEQFF
.	TRBV19	.	14	TRBJ1-5	TGTGCCAGTAGTATTGGGGGAGTTCCTCAGCCCCAGCATTTT	CASSIGGVPQPQHF
TRBD1	TRBV6-6	.	14	TRBJ1-5	TGTGCCAGCAGTGGACAGGGGTACAATCAGCCCCAGCATTTT	CASSGQGYNQPQHF